This TCR beta chain was retrieved from a study of CD4+ T cells in melanoma. Notes on the study in general: In melanoma, neoantigen-specific CD4+ T cells reportedly differed in differentiation state. A reported correlation linked neoantigen-specific CD4+ T cells to CD8+, macrophage and B cell function.

In its sample, this clone was seen once. The antigen is undetermined. The ends were cut back, 3 bases at V and 3 bases at J, with 11 bases in the middle. There are 14 residues in the CDR3. Germline V gives CDR1 KGHSH, CDR2 LQKENI. Method: immunoSEQ multiplex PCR; TCRdb's copy keeps in-frame clones and lacks some. The profile shows about 140,000 clones, 80% to 95% of them singletons. The clonotype comes from a human donor with melanoma. The V gene is TRBV18, the J gene TRBJ1-1, with a weak D call TRBD1 (6 bases). The CDR3 sequence: CASSPRQDYTEAFF. The CDR3 nucleotides read TGTGCCAGCTCACCTCGACAGGATTACACTGAAGCTTTCTTT.